One sample yielded the 27 T cell receptor beta chains listed below, sequenced in a study of identical twins (dated by TCRdb to the mid-2010s). Library method: 5' RACE. Sequencing took place on an Illumina HiSeq 2000. TCRdb redid the processing of the public reads, applying fastp at Q25 and MiXCR, and retained in-frame beta chains. Here each entry gathers all rows of one CDR3 protein and keeps the most common genes and DNA. The sample data list hundreds of thousands of distinct CDR3 sequences, and 20% to 25% of these were observed just once. The ten largest clones take up roughly 4% of the sample. Another study also made use of these data, one on T cells expressing NK-cell markers.

Material: PBMCs. These receptors were obtained from a woman aged 18-35 years in good health.

The chain combines TRBV29-1 with TRBJ2-3, with D possibly matching TRBD2 (6 bases). The V gene lost 7 bases and the J gene lost 2 bases, with 16 bases spanning the gap. There are 14 residues in the CDR3. CDR1 is SQVTM and CDR2 is ANQGSEA in the germline V gene. CDR3 loop: CSAFHSGVTDTQYF. For the CDR3, the DNA is TGCAGCGCCTTCCATAGCGGAGTCACAGATACGCAGTATTTT.

The chain combines TRBV18 with TRBJ2-3; maybe TRBD2 (6 bases). The V gene's germline CDR1 is KGHSH and CDR2 LQKENI. Deletions cut 6 bases from V and 6 bases from J, with 19 bases between. The CDR3 has 15 amino acids. The CDR3 coding sequence is TGTGCCAGCTCCCAAACCCCGGAGGGGCAGGATACGCAGTATTTT. This codes for CASSQTPEGQDTQYF.

The rearrangement joins TRBV20-1 to TRBJ2-1, with D possibly matching TRBD2 (6 bases). Trimming removed 3 bases from V and 0 bases from J, with 12 bases in between. CDR3 length equals 15 residues. Germline V gene lookup returns CDR1 DFQATT and CDR2 SNEGSKA (reference sequence). CDR3 sequence: CSASREPLSYNEQFF. DNA of the CDR3: TGCAGTGCTAGTCGGGAGCCCCTCTCCTACAATGAGCAGTTCTTC.

This clonotype was counted between two and nine times. The rearrangement links TRBV12-3 or TRBV12-4 to TRBJ1-6; D is uncertain. V was pared by 6 bases and J by 4 bases, with 4 bases between. CDR3 length equals 12 residues. In DNA, the CDR3 is TGTGCCAGCAGGCCGTATAATTCACCCCTCCACTTT. It yields the protein CASRPYNSPLHF.

This clonotype was counted between two and nine times. The rearrangement joins TRBV7-9 to TRBJ2-3, with 8 bases fitting TRBD1. Germline CDR1 reads SEHNR; CDR2 reads FQNEAQ (reference sequence). The CDR3 is made up of 17 amino acids. V lost 0 bases and J lost 6; bases outside the gene matches: 11. Written as DNA, the CDR3 is TGTGCCAGCAGCTTAGCGCACGACAGGGGAGTCACTGATACGCAGTATTTT. It specifies CASSLAHDRGVTDTQYF.

In this sample, this clonotype turned up a few times. The V gene is TRBV6-6, the J gene TRBJ2-2; 7 nucleotides match TRBD2. Trimming took 11 bases from V and 3 from J; bases not matched to a gene: 3. Germline values: CDR1 MNHNY, CDR2 SVGAGI (reference sequence). This CDR3 has 12 amino acids. CDR3 sequence reads: CAASGDTGELFF. DNA for the CDR3: TGTGCCGCGAGCGGGGACACCGGGGAGCTGTTTTTT.

The genes are TRBV5-1 and TRBJ2-7, with unresolved D. Germline CDR1 reads SGHRS; CDR2 reads YFSETQ. Trimming removed 1 base from V and 0 bases from J, with 8 bases in between. This CDR3 is 14 amino acids long. CDR3 DNA: TGCGCCAGCAGCTTGAACTCTTACTCCTACGAGCAGTACTTC. Amino acids: CASSLNSYSYEQYF.

The V call is TRBV29-1, the J call TRBJ1-1; D is undetermined. The germline V gene encodes CDR1 SQVTM and CDR2 ANQGSEA. V was cut by 4 bases and J by 5 bases, with 8 bases left in between. CDR3 size: 11 residues. CDR3 amino acids: CSVVGPTEAFF. Written as DNA, the CDR3 is TGCAGCGTTGTCGGCCCTACTGAAGCTTTCTTT.

This sequence joins TRBV7-9 and TRBJ2-7; D not resolved. Germline V lookup: CDR1 SEHNR, CDR2 FQNEAQ (reference sequence). V lost 4 bases to trimming and J lost 4 bases, with 20 bases between them. The CDR3 contains 16 residues. The CDR3 is CASSWNKGPGSYEQYF. Written as DNA, the CDR3 is TGTGCCAGCAGCTGGAATAAGGGCCCCGGTTCGTACGAGCAGTACTTC.

This clonotype was seen only a few times. The chain carries TRBV6-1 and TRBJ2-3; TRBD2 matches 8 bases. The CDR3 has 13 residues. Germline V CDR1 and CDR2: MNHNS, SASEGT. V lost 7 bases, J lost 2 bases, and 2 bases stayed unmatched. The CDR3 protein is CASKRGTTDTQYF. The CDR3 DNA is TGTGCCAGCAAGCGGGGGACCACAGATACGCAGTATTTT.

This clonotype has more than one count but fewer than ten. The chain employs TRBV12-3 or TRBV12-4 and TRBJ2-3; D call uncertain. CDR3 length: 14 amino acids. Deletions cut 1 base from V and 2 bases from J, with 7 bases between. The CDR3 coding sequence is TGTGCCAGCAGTTTAGGGTGGCCCACAGATACGCAGTATTTT. Translation: CASSLGWPTDTQYF.

The genes are TRBV9 and TRBJ2-3, with TRBD2 matching 8 bases. Germline CDR1 reads SGDLS; CDR2 reads YYNGEE. CDR3 length: 14 amino acids. The ends lost 0 bases at V and 6 bases at J; junction bases unmatched: 3. The CDR3 region is CASSVVAGFDTQYF. The CDR3 nucleotides read TGTGCCAGCAGCGTAGTAGCGGGGTTTGATACGCAGTATTTT.

This clonotype turned up a few times. The chain carries TRBV29-1 and TRBJ2-1; TRBD1 is a possible D gene (5 bases). V lost 2 bases and J lost 4, with 12 bases in between. The CDR3 is made up of 14 amino acids. From germline, CDR1 is SQVTM and CDR2 ANQGSEA. CDR3 nucleotide sequence: TGCAGCGTTGAAAGCAGGGAACAATACAATGAGCAGTTCTTC. It is translated as CSVESREQYNEQFF.

This clonotype was counted only a few times. This chain connects TRBV20-1 to TRBJ2-7; D is undetermined. Germline CDR1 reads DFQATT; CDR2 reads SNEGSKA (reference sequence). The CDR3 length is 13 residues. The V gene lost 3 bases and the J gene lost 5 bases, with 14 bases spanning the gap. CDR3 residues: CSASAPRYHEQYF. The CDR3 region has the DNA TGCAGTGCTAGTGCGCCGCGTTACCACGAGCAGTACTTC.

This clonotype was seen more than once but under ten times. CDR3 bases: TGTGCCAGCTCACCACTGCACAAAACAGGACCAACTGAAGCTTTCTTT. Translation: CASSPLHKTGPTEAFF. V is TRBV18 and J is TRBJ1-1; perhaps TRBD1 as D (5 bases). This CDR3 contains 16 residues. The ends were cut back, 1 base at V and 5 bases at J, with 17 bases in the middle. Germline CDR1 is KGHSH and CDR2 is LQKENI.

The chain is built from TRBV10-2 and TRBJ1-1; D is uncertain. The CDR3 runs 12 residues. Germline V CDR1 and CDR2: WSHSY, SAAADI. Deletions cut 7 bases from V and 0 bases from J, with 6 bases between. The CDR3 DNA follows: TGCGCCAGCATGCGTTTGAACACTGAAGCTTTCTTT. This gives the protein CASMRLNTEAFF.

This clonotype has a handful of counts. The J gene is TRBJ2-3, the V gene TRBV25-1, with D possibly TRBD2 on 5 matching bases. The germline gives CDR1 MGHDK, CDR2 SYGVNS. Trimming shortened V by 4 bases and J by 2 bases, and 13 bases separated the two germline ends. CDR3 size: 15 residues. CDR3 bases: TGTGCCAGCAGTGGACTACCTATGGACACAGATACGCAGTATTTT. This encodes CASSGLPMDTDTQYF.

The V gene is TRBV12-3 or TRBV12-4, the J gene TRBJ2-7; D perhaps matches TRBD2 (5 bases). The CDR3 covers 12 residues. Trimming took off 7 bases at V and 4 bases at J, with 11 bases between the two ends. The CDR3 DNA is TGTGCCAGCACCTCCGGCGGGTACGAGCAGTACTTC. It is translated as CASTSGGYEQYF.

This chain uses TRBV15 with TRBJ2-1; 7 nucleotides line up with TRBD2. Germline CDR1 LNHNV, CDR2 YYDKDF (reference sequence). This CDR3 is built from 14 residues. Trimming cost V 9 bases and J 0 bases; bases outside gene matches: 5. CDR3 region: CATKLANSYNEQFF. In nucleotides, the CDR3 is TGTGCCACGAAACTAGCGAACTCCTACAATGAGCAGTTCTTC.

This clonotype was counted between two and nine times. V is TRBV6-1 and J is TRBJ1-6, with 8 positions matching TRBD1. The CDR3 extends over 15 amino acids. Unmatched junction bases numbered 8, after V lost 8 bases and J lost 5 bases. Germline loops: CDR1 MNHNS, CDR2 SASEGT. The CDR3 protein is CASPYGTGDNSPLHF. DNA of the CDR3: TGTGCCAGCCCCTATGGGACAGGTGATAATTCACCCCTCCACTTT.

This clonotype showed up many times. The rearrangement joins TRBV20-1 to TRBJ1-1; no definite D call. This CDR3 contains 14 residues. CDR1 and CDR2 from the germline V gene are DFQATT and SNEGSKA (reference sequence). V shed 0 bases and J shed 0 bases, with 8 bases lying between them. In nucleotides, the CDR3 is TGCAGTGCTAGAGAACAGAATGTGAACACTGAAGCTTTCTTT. This sequence encodes CSAREQNVNTEAFF.

This clonotype has just a few counts. The CDR3 is CASSPPAGGKTQYF. Written as DNA, the CDR3 is TGTGCCAGCAGCCCACCGGCGGGGGGAAAGACCCAGTACTTC. The rearrangement uses TRBV7-2 and TRBJ2-5; 8 bases are a match to TRBD2. Germline-derived CDR1 and CDR2 are SGHTA and FQGNSA. This CDR3 is 14 amino acids long. Losses at the gene ends were 5 bases for V and 6 bases for J; bases not matched to a gene: 8.

This clonotype was seen many times. This chain joins TRBV20-1 and TRBJ1-1; 9 bases match TRBD1. Trimming took 1 base from V and 6 from J; bases not matched to a gene: 9. The CDR3 spans 15 residues. Per germline, CDR1 DFQATT and CDR2 SNEGSKA (reference sequence). CDR3 nucleotide sequence: TGCAGTGCTAGAGTTGACAGGGGGATAGGCTCTGAAGCTTTCTTT. Translation: CSARVDRGIGSEAFF.

This chain connects TRBV6-1 to TRBJ2-1; the D gene is possibly TRBD1 (5 bases). Trimming pared 6 bases from V and 7 bases from J, leaving 13 bases between. CDR3 length: 13 amino acids. Germline CDR1 reads MNHNS; CDR2 reads SASEGT. The CDR3 loop reads CASSQGLRNEQFF. The CDR3 region has the DNA TGTGCCAGCAGCCAGGGCCTAAGGAATGAGCAGTTCTTC.

This chain joins TRBV12-3 or TRBV12-4 and TRBJ1-6; D is ambiguous. Trimming took off 3 bases at V and 2 bases at J, with 8 bases between the two ends. This CDR3 has 15 residues. The CDR3 here is CASSFRIPYNSPLHF. CDR3 bases: TGTGCCAGCAGTTTCAGGATCCCCTATAATTCACCCCTCCACTTT.

The chain employs TRBV5-1 and TRBJ2-5, with 9 nucleotides matching TRBD2. The germline V gene encodes CDR1 SGHRS and CDR2 YFSETQ. V shed 4 bases and J 5 bases; nucleotides not matched to a gene: 6. The CDR3 has 14 residues. The CDR3 DNA reads as TGCGCCAGCAGCCCCGGGACTAGCTACGAGACCCAGTACTTC. This gives the protein CASSPGTSYETQYF.

The chain is built from TRBV23-1 and TRBJ2-3; unclear D gene. TRBV23-1 is marked as an open reading frame, function uncertain. This CDR3 region has 14 residues. Between the trimmed V and J ends, which lost 3 bases and 4 bases, there was a span of 11 bases. CDR3 coding DNA: TGCGCCAGCAGTCATCGTTCCGTTGCAGATACGCAGTATTTT. The encoded protein is CASSHRSVADTQYF.